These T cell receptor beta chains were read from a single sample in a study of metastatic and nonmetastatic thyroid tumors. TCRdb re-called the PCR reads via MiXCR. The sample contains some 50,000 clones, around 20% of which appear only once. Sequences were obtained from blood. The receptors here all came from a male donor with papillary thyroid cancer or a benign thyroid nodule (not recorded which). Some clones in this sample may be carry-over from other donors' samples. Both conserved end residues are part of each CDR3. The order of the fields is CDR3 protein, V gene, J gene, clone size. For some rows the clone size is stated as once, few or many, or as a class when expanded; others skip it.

CASSFPTSGGTDTQYF,TRBV28,TRBJ2-3,many
CASSLVGLAGTSGANVLTF,TRBV5-1,TRBJ2-6,many
CASSYRATGYEQYF,TRBV11-2,TRBJ2-7,-
CASKPLLTGGGYQPQHF,TRBV27,TRBJ1-5,many
CASGPRAQYF,TRBV6-2/TRBV6-3,TRBJ2-7,many
CASRSTGPKDYEQYF,TRBV2,TRBJ2-7,many
CASSRPTSGASTDTQYF,TRBV6-2/TRBV6-3,TRBJ2-3,-
CASTGTGGVQPQHF,TRBV19,TRBJ1-5,many
CASKTGVSNQPQHF,TRBV28,TRBJ1-5,many
CASSLGGLGRGDTQYF,TRBV5-1,TRBJ2-3,many
CASSLYGTPDPPLHF,TRBV6-4,TRBJ1-6,few
CASSEPGGLYNEQFF,TRBV7-2,TRBJ2-1,many
CASSISHLTDTQYF,TRBV6-1,TRBJ2-3,many
CASSSRDRFYYGYTF,TRBV4-1,TRBJ1-2,few
CASSFRPNNEQFF,TRBV28,TRBJ2-1,many
CASGDWSIYGYTF,TRBV28,TRBJ1-2,-
CASSAPGEETQYF,TRBV6-1,TRBJ2-5,many
CASTPPANTGELFF,TRBV19,TRBJ2-2,-
CASSQARFPTGADEQYF,TRBV3-1,TRBJ2-7,few
CASSEGTGGTF,TRBV6-1,TRBJ1-2,-
CASSPADRGLGYGYTF,TRBV18,TRBJ1-2,many
CASSPQGVAETQCF,TRBV4-1,TRBJ2-5,-
CASSERTSGHNEHFF,TRBV6-1,TRBJ2-1,-
CSARDRDAGELFF,TRBV20-1,TRBJ2-2,many
CASSGDRVLFDGYTF,TRBV28,TRBJ1-2,few
CASSLGDRVYEQYF,TRBV12-3/TRBV12-4,TRBJ2-7,many
CATSDQLSGANVLTF,TRBV24-1,TRBJ2-6,few
CASRGTDNTPQHF,TRBV28,TRBJ1-5,-
CASSQDWGGSGDTQYF,TRBV7-9,TRBJ2-3,many
CASSHSGLAGGPRASGKQFF,TRBV4-1,TRBJ2-1,few
CASSLLGARGGNQPQHF,TRBV7-8,TRBJ1-5,many
CASSQGGGSKAQYF,TRBV3-1,TRBJ2-5,many
CASSFFRERSTDTQYF,TRBV11-1,TRBJ2-3,many